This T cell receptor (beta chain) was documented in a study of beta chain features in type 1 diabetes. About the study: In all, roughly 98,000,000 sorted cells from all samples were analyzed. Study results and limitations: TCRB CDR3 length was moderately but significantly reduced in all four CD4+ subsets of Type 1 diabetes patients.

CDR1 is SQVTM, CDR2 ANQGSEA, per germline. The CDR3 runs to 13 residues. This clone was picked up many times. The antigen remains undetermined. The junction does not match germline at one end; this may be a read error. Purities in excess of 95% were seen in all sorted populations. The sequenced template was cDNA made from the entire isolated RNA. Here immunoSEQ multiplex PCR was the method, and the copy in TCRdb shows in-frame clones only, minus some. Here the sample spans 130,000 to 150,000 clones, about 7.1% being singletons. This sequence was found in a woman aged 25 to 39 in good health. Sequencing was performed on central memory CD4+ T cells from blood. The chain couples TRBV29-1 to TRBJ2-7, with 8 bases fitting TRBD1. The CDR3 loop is CSVEGQGPYEQYF. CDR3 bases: TGCAGCGTCGAAGGACAGGGTCCGTACGAGCAGTACTTC.